This paragraph covers one T cell receptor beta chain sequence. Its cognate antigen has yet to be identified. One base away lies a much larger clone, so this may be a sequencing read error. The library relied on RT-PCR. TCRdb lists the instrument as Illumina HiSeq 2500. TCRdb reprocessed the public reads (quality trimming at Q25 with fastp, clone calling with MiXCR) and kept in-frame beta chains. Duplicate CDR3 protein sequences are folded into a single record with the most common DNA and genes. The sample records about 650,000 distinct CDR3 sequences, 15% to 18% of which are singletons. Clones ranked in the top ten supply roughly 11% of the sample. The sample belongs to a study of response to subunit inactivated influenza vaccine (dated by TCRdb to the late 2010s). For the wider study: Deep quantitative T cell receptor repertoire profiling was used in the study to track responses to a trivalent subunit inactivated influenza vaccine. What the research found in general, with its limitations: The authors suggested that each seasonal influenza vaccination may recruit only a limited number of new T cells.

The source is a man between 45 and 60 years old who received an inactivated influenza vaccine. Donor details come from another sample of the same person, matched by shared clones. Material: PBMCs from blood, obtained roughly 12 days after vaccination.

This receptor has the CDR3 CAISEPDTLTSETQYF. The DNA sequence follows: TGTGCCATCAGCGAACCGGACACTCTGACGAGTGAGACCCAGTACTTC. This chain joins TRBV10-3 to TRBJ2-5; TRBD1 is possibly the D segment (5 matching bases). The junction carries 22 bases between V and J, which are trimmed by 6 bases and 5 bases respectively. Inclusive of the bounding cysteine and phenylalanine, the CDR3 is 16 residues long. Solely the CDR3 DNA is kept, with 48 bases framed from the first base. From the germline V gene, CDR1 is ENHRY and CDR2 is SYGVKD.